These 10 T cell receptor beta chains were all obtained from the same sample, sequenced in a study of identical twins. Each CDR3 protein gets one entry after TCRdb re-called the 5' RACE reads with MiXCR. The sample lists some 500,000 distinct CDR3 sequences; 14% were seen once. The data were also submitted as part of a second study, on yellow fever vaccine responses in identical twins.

Source material: CD4+ T cells sorted from blood. Receptor source: a woman between 18 and 30 years old in good health.

V is TRBV5-1 and J is TRBJ2-3; D is possibly TRBD2 (6 bases). The CDR3 runs 16 residues. V was cut by 4 bases and J by 0 bases, with 15 bases left in between. The V gene's germline CDR1 is SGHRS and CDR2 YFSETQ. CDR3 amino acids: CASSLIAATSTDTQYF. The CDR3 DNA sequence: TGCGCCAGCAGCCTGATAGCGGCTACTAGCACAGATACGCAGTATTTT.

The chain links TRBV29-1 to TRBJ2-1, with 8 bases identical to TRBD2. CDR1 SQVTM and CDR2 ANQGSEA come from the germline V gene. This CDR3 has 19 amino acids. V shed 6 bases, J shed 0 bases, and the junction held 19 bases outside the gene matches. In nucleotides, the CDR3 is TGCAGCGTGGCCAGGCGCGGGGCGGGGGGCCAACTCTCCTACAATGAGCAGTTCTTC. Amino acids: CSVARRGAGGQLSYNEQFF.

The gene calls are TRBV12-3 or TRBV12-4 and TRBJ2-3; TRBD1 matches 7 bases. The CDR3 loop spans 17 amino acids. V trimming: 6 bases; J trimming: 0 bases; junction bases outside the gene matches: 12. The CDR3: CASRPPGTDISTDTQYF. Here the CDR3 DNA reads TGTGCCAGCAGACCTCCCGGGACAGACATTAGCACAGATACGCAGTATTTT.

J is TRBJ1-1 and V is TRBV28, with D unresolved. The CDR3 has 20 amino acids. V gave up 3 bases and J gave up 0 bases, with 26 bases separating them. Germline V gene data show CDR1 as MDHEN and CDR2 as SYDVKM. This chain's CDR3 is CASSFPLTDLRLPVNTEAFF. In DNA, the CDR3 is TGTGCCAGCAGTTTTCCGCTCACAGATCTACGACTGCCCGTGAACACTGAAGCTTTCTTT.

The V call is TRBV28, the J call TRBJ2-1, with D tentatively TRBD1 (5 bases). Trimming removed 5 bases from V and 5 bases from J, with 16 bases in between. Germline CDR1 and CDR2: MDHEN and SYDVKM. The CDR3 totals 15 residues. The CDR3 loop is CASSLAGRAHNEQFF. In DNA, the CDR3 is TGTGCCAGCAGTCTCGCCGGCAGGGCCCACAATGAGCAGTTCTTC.

This clonotype was seen repeatedly, ten times or more. This chain joins TRBV7-2 and TRBJ2-2; tentatively, D is TRBD1 (7 bases). Germline V lookup: CDR1 SGHTA, CDR2 FQGNSA. The CDR3 extends over 14 amino acids. V was clipped by 8 bases and J by 2 bases, with 12 bases between them. CDR3 region: CASRQGGNTGELFF. The CDR3 nucleotides are TGTGCCAGCCGTCAGGGGGGCAACACCGGGGAGCTGTTTTTT. The variable domain in full, with the rest retrieved from reference TRBV7-2 and TRBJ2-2, is GAGVSQSPSNKVTEKGKDVELRCDPISGHTALYWYRQSLGQGLEFLIYFQGNSAPDKSGLPSDRFSAERTGGSVSTLTIQRTQQEDSAVYLCASRQGGNTGELFFGEGSRLTVL.

This clonotype was counted between two and nine times. V and J are TRBV11-1 and TRBJ2-7; D perhaps matches TRBD2 (6 bases). CDR1 is SGHAT and CDR2 is FQDESV in the germline V gene (reference sequence). This CDR3 is 16 amino acids long. The V end was cut by 5 bases, the J end by 6 bases, with 23 bases between. In nucleotides, the CDR3 is TGTGCCAGCAGCCCCGCCGGGAGCGGGCGGGTTCGCGAGCAGTACTTC. This encodes CASSPAGSGRVREQYF.

The J gene is TRBJ2-1, the V gene TRBV27, with D possibly matching TRBD2 (7 bases). Looked up from germline, CDR1 is MNHEY and CDR2 is SMNVEV (reference sequence). The V end lost 6 bases, the J end lost 8 bases, and 32 bases lay between the germline ends. The CDR3 is 19 residues long. CDR3 sequence reads: CASSPRGDILGHSSDEQFF. The CDR3 DNA reads as TGTGCCAGCAGCCCACGGGGGGACATCTTGGGCCACTCGAGTGATGAGCAGTTCTTC.

This chain joins TRBV12-3 or TRBV12-4 and TRBJ2-1, with 8 bases lining up with TRBD1. V shed 4 bases, J shed 3 bases, and the junction held 5 bases outside the gene matches. The CDR3 length is 15 residues. CDR3 sequence reads: CASSSPGQDYNEQFF. CDR3 DNA: TGTGCCAGCAGTTCACCGGGACAGGACTACAATGAGCAGTTCTTC.

V usage is TRBV20-1 and J usage is TRBJ2-3, with D perhaps TRBD2 (5 bases). The CDR3 has 14 amino acids. Trimming removed 5 bases from V and 0 bases from J, with 12 bases in between. CDR1 is DFQATT, CDR2 SNEGSKA, per germline (reference sequence). The CDR3 sequence: CSAVGVPSTDTQYF. CDR3 bases: TGCAGTGCTGTGGGAGTACCCAGCACAGATACGCAGTATTTT.